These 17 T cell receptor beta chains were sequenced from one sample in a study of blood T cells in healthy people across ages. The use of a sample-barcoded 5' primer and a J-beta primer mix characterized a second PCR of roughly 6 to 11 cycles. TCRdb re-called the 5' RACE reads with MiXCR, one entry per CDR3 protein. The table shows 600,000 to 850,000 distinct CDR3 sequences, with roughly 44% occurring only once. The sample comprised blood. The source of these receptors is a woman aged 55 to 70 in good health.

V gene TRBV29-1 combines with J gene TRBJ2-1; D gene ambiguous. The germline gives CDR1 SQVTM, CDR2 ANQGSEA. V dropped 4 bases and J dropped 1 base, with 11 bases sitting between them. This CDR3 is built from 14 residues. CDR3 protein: CSVGVVRSYNEQFF. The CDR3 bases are TGCAGCGTTGGCGTAGTACGTTCCTACAATGAGCAGTTCTTC.

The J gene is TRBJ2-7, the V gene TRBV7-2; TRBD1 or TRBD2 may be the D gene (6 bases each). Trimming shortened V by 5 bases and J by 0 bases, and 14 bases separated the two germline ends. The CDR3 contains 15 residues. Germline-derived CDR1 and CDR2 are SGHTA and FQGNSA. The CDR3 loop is CASSPGAGLSYEQYF. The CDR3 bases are TGTGCCAGCAGCCCGGGGGCGGGTCTCTCCTACGAGCAGTACTTC.

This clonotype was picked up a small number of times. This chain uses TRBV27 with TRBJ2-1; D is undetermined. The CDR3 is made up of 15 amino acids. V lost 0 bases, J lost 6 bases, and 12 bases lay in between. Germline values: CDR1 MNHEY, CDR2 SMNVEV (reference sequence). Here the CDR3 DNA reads TGTGCCAGCAGTTTATCCTTCCTCCCGTCCAATGAGCAGTTCTTC. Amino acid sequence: CASSLSFLPSNEQFF.

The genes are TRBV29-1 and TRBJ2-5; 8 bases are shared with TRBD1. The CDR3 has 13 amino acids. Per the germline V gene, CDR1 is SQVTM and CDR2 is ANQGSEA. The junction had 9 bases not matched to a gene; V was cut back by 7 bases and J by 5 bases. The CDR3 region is CSGTDRVLETQYF. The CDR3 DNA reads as TGCAGCGGTACGGACAGGGTTTTGGAGACCCAGTACTTC.

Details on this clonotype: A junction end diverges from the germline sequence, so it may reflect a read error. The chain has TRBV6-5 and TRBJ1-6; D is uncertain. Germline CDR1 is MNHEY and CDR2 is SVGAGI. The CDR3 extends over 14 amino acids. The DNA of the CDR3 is TGTGCCAGCAGTGGCGACAATTATAGTTCACCCCTCCACTTT. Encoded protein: CASSGDNYSSPLHF.

CDR3 in amino acids: CAISEPGQGGYNEQYF. Here the CDR3 DNA reads TGTGCCATCAGTGAGCCGGGACAGGGAGGCTACAATGAGCAGTACTTC. V is TRBV10-3 and J is TRBJ2-1; 9 bases are shared with TRBD1. The J call may be in error: the DNA end matches TRBJ2-7 better. Germline-derived CDR1 and CDR2 are ENHRY and SYGVKD. The CDR3 covers 16 residues.

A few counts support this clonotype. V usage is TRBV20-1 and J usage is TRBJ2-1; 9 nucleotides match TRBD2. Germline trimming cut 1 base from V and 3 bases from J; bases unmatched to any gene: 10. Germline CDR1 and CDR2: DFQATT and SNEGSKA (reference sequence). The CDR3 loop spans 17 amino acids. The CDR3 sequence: CSARAPPQREVYNEQFF. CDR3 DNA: TGCAGTGCTAGAGCTCCTCCTCAGCGGGAGGTCTACAATGAGCAGTTCTTC.

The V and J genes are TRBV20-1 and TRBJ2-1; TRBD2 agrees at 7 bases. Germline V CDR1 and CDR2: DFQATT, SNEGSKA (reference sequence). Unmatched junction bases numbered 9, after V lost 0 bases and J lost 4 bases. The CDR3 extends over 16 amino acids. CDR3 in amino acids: CSARDLGGSRYNEQFF. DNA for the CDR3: TGCAGTGCTAGAGATCTCGGCGGGAGTCGGTACAATGAGCAGTTCTTC.

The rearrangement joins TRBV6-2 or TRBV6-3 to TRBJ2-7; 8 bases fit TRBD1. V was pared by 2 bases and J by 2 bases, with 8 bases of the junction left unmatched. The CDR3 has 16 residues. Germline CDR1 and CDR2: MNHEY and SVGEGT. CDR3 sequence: CASSYTYRGDAYEQYF. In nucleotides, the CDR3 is TGTGCCAGCAGTTACACTTACAGGGGGGATGCCTACGAGCAGTACTTC.

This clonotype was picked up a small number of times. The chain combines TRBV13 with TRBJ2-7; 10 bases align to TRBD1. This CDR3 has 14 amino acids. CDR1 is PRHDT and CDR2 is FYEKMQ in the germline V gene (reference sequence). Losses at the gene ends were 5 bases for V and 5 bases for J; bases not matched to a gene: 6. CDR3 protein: CASSPRDRGDEQYF. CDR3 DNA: TGTGCCAGCAGCCCACGGGACAGGGGCGACGAGCAGTACTTC.

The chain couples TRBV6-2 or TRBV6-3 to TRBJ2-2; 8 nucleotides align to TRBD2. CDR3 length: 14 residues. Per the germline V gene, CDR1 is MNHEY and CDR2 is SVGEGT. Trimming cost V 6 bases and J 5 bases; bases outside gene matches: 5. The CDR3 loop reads CASRPGGSTGELFF. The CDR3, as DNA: TGTGCCAGCAGGCCGGGAGGGAGTACCGGGGAGCTGTTTTTT.

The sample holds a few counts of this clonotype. The CDR3 DNA is TGCAGTGCCTCGGACAGCCTTAAGTACCAAGAGACCCAGTACTTC. Translating gives CSASDSLKYQETQYF. V and J are TRBV20-1 and TRBJ2-5; D may be TRBD1 (6 bases). The CDR3 is 15 amino acids. Germline V gene data show CDR1 as DFQATT and CDR2 as SNEGSKA (reference sequence). Deletions cut 6 bases from V and 0 bases from J, with 17 bases between.

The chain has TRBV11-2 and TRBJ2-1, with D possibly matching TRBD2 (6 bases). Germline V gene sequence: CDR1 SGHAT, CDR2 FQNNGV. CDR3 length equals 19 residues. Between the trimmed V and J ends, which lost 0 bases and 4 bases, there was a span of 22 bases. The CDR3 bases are TGTGCCAGCAGCTTAGACAATAACGCCCCGGGACTTCTATACAATGAGCAGTTCTTC. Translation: CASSLDNNAPGLLYNEQFF.

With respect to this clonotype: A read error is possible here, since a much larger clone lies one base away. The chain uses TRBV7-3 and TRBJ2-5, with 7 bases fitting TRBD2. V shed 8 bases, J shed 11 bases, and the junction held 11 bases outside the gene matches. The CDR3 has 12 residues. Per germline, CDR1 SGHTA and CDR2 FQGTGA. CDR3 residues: CASGQTSNEQYF. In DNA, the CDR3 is TGTGCCAGCGGCCAGACTAGCAATGAGCAGTACTTC.

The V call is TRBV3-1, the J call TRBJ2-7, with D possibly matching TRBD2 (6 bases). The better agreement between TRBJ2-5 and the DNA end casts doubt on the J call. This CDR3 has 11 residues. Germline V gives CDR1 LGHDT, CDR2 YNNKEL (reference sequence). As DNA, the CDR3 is TGTGCCAGCAGCTACGGGGGGACCCAGTACTTC. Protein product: CASSYGGTQYF.

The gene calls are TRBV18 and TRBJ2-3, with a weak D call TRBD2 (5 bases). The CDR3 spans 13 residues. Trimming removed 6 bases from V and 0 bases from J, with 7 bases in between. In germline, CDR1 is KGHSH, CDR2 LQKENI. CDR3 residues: CASSEDSTDTQYF. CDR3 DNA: TGTGCCAGCTCGGAGGACAGCACAGATACGCAGTATTTT.

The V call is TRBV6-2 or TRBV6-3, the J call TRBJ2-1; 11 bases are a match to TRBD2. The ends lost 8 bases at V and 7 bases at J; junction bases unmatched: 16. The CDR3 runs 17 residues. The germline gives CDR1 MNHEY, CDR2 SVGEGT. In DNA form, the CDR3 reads TGTGCCAGCGAATTAGGACAGGGACTAGCGGTCTTGAATGAGCAGTTCTTC. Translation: CASELGQGLAVLNEQFF.